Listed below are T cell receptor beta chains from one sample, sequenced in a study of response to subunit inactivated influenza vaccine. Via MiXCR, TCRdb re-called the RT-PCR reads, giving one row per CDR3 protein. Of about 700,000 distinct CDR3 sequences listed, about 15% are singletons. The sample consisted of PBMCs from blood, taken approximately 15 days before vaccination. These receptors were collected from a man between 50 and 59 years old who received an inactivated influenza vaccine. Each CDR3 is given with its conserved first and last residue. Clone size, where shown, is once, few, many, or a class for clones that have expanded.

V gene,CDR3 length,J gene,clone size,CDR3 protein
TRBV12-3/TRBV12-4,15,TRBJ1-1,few,CASSPGQGLNTEAFF
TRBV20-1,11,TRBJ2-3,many,CSAKWRDTQYF
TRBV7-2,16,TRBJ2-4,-,CASSLGLGRDKNIQYF
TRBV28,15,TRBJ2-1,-,CASSLTSGFYNEQFF
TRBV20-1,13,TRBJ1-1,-,CSARRQVNTEAFF
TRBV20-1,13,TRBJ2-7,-,CSAAPYLSYEQYF
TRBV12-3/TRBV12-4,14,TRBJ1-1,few,CASSFGGAITEAFF
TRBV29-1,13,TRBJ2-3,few,CSVGTGATDTQYF
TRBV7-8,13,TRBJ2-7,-,CASSAGSRLEQYF
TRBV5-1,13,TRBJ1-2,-,CASRVKTNYGYTF
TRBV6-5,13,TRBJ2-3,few,CASSYPNTDTQYF
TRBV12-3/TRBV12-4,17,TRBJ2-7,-,CASSLVLLSSAAYEQYF
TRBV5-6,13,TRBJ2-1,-,CASRRTVYNEQFF
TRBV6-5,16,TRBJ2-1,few,CASSYPPASSYNEQFF
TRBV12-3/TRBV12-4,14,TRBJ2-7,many,CASSSRGETYEQYF
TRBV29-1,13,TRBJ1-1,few,CSVDRTGGTEAFF
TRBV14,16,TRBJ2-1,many,CASSQEFISSYNEQFF
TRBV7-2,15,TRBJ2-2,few,CASSPWTSGNGELFF
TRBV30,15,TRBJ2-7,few,CAWRALAGPNYEQYF
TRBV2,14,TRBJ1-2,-,CASRGALSVYGYTF
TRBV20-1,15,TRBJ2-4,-,CSAGDAMSGRNIQYF
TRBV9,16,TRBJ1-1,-,CASSVATWGTGTEAFF
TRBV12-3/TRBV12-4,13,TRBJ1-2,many,CASSPPGSYGYTF
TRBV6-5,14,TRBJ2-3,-,CASSYTTSGVTQYF
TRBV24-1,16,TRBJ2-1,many,CATSPNPGTENNEQFF
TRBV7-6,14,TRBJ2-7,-,CASSLKAESYEKYF
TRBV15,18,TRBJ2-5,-,CATSRDRGTGVSQETQYF
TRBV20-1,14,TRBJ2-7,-,CSATGLAVDYEQYF
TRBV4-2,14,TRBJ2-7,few,CASSQEWRDYEQYF
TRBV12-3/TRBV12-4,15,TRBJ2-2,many,CASSRSGGNTGELFF
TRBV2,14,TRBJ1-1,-,CASKMGGSVTEAFF
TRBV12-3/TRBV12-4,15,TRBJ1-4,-,CASSLIGQEVEKLFF
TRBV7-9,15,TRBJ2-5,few,CASSLEDGLRGTQYF
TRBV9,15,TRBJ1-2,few,CASSVAYASNYGYTF
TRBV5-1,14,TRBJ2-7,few,CASSLVPGLYEQYF
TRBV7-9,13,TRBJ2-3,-,CASSPLARNTQYF
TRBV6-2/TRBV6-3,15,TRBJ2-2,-,CASSRDSINTGELFF
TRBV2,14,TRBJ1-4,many,CASRKQATNEKLFF
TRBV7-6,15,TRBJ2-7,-,CASSPTSGALYEQYF
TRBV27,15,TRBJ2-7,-,CASSLIDRRAYEQYF
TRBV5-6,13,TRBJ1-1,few,CASSQQGWTEAFF
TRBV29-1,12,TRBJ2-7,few,CSAGRGSYEQYF
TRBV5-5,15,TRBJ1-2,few,CASSLVGQGYYGYTF
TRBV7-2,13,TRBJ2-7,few,CASSYQAFDEQYF
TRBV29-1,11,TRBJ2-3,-,CSPQRADTQYF
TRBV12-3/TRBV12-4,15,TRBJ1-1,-,CASSLRNQRDTEAFF
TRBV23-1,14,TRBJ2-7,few,CASSQVTDPYEQYF
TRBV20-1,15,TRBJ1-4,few,CSAKRTASTNEKLFF
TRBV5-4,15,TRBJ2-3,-,CASSSEREGTDTQYF
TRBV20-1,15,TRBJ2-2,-,CSAIPGGSRTGELFF
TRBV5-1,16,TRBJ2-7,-,CASSFLDTSTSYEQYF
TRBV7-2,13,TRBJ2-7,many,CASSLFPAYEQYF
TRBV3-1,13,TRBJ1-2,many,CASSQEGTRGYTF
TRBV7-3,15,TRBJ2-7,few,CASSKGLAGSYEQYF
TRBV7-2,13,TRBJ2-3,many,CASSPSRTDTQYF